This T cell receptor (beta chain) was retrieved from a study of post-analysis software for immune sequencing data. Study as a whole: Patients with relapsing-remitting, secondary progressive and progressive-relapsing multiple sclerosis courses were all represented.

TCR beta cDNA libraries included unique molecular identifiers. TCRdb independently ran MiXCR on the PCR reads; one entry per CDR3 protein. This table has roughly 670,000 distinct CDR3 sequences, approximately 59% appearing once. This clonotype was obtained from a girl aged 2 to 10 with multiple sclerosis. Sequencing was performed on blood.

The CDR3 nucleotides read TGTGCCAGCCTCACCTCTGACAAGCCGGGGGATACGCAGTATTTT. The encoded protein is CASLTSDKPGDTQYF. The chain recombines TRBV6-6 with TRBJ2-3; D possibly corresponds to TRBD2 (5 bases). Germline V lookup: CDR1 MNHNY, CDR2 SVGAGI (reference sequence). The length of the CDR3 is 15 residues. With 8 bases removed from V and 6 bases from J, the gap between germline ends came to 21 bases.